The rows below give T cell receptor beta chains drawn from one sample of a study of blood T cell repertoires in COVID-19. Only in-frame clones appear in the TCRdb table, and some are missing; sequencing was by immunoSEQ multiplex PCR. This table holds fewer than 450,000 clones, around 91% found once. What was sequenced was PBMCs or T cells enriched from blood (not recorded which). The receptor source for this set is a man aged 18-30 years who had recovered from COVID-19. The conserved cysteine and the conserved F or W are not part of the CDR3 here. Each record gives: J gene, V gene, CDR3 protein.

TRBJ2-7	TRBV3-1/TRBV3-2	ASSPRRGGPYEQY
TRBJ1-1	TRBV7-9	ASSLSPGGRRSF
TRBJ2-1	TRBV12-3/TRBV12-4	ASTMDSKNEQF
TRBJ2-1	TRBV7-9	ASSSLLKGGNEQF
TRBJ2-5	TRBV4-2	ASSPHGSSGRAWGETQY
TRBJ2-1	TRBV2	ASTTSRGGASYNEQF
TRBJ1-4	TRBV19	ASSIGRQGRINEKLF
TRBJ2-5	TRBV7-2	ASSSHRVPRAQY
TRBJ2-1	TRBV15	ATSRGVGGASYNEQF
TRBJ2-1	TRBV29-1	SVDKGAGLTPDDEQF
TRBJ2-1	TRBV15	ATSAQPGLVLVNEQF
TRBJ1-4	TRBV9	ASSPRTGGRGNEKLF
TRBJ1-1	TRBV28	ASITLGRNTEAF
TRBJ2-2	TRBV10-3	AIRDTGTAGELF
TRBJ1-2	TRBV28	ASSSTVLYT
TRBJ1-6	TRBV30	AWIARGIGNSPLH
TRBJ2-7	TRBV6-2/TRBV6-3	ASSWDRGAQY
TRBJ1-5	TRBV2	ASSETWQINQPQH
TRBJ1-5	TRBV27	ASSTRRGGMPQH
TRBJ2-1	TRBV14	ASSQLGTLNEQF
TRBJ2-7	TRBV9	ASSPGGGRAGEQY
TRBJ1-4	TRBV5-1	ASSSDRYNEKLF
TRBJ2-1	TRBV9	ASSVSGLAGGSEQF
TRBJ1-4	TRBV5-5	ASSLWGQINEKLF
TRBJ2-7	TRBV11-2	ASSQGDRAGPYEQY
TRBJ1-1	TRBV6-5	ASSPRAGGEAF
TRBJ2-7	TRBV5-8	ASSLGSLRSSYEQY
TRBJ2-1	TRBV7-3	ASSPGQGGANEQF
TRBJ2-1	TRBV21-1	ASSKDSGRNDEQF
TRBJ1-1	TRBV6-5	ASSSQGNTEAF
TRBJ2-1	TRBV7-7	ASAPTQINEQF
TRBJ1-4	TRBV15	ATSRDKLREKLF
TRBJ2-5	TRBV5-6	ASSIGLAGVGQQETQY
TRBJ1-1	TRBV3-1/TRBV3-2	ASRPLGQGAANTEAF
TRBJ2-1	TRBV24-1	ATSPQGDKQF
TRBJ2-2	TRBV27	ASSEVSPPGELF
TRBJ2-3	TRBV10-3	ASLGDREPDTQY